The TCR beta chain under discussion was sequenced for a study of blood T cell repertoires in COVID-19. This clone was counted once. Profiled with immunoSEQ multiplex PCR; TCRdb holds only in-frame clones, not every one. There are approximately 210,000 clones in the sample; roughly 79% occur only once, and over 14% lies in the top ten. Trimming left V 1 base short and J 7 bases short, with 20 bases between. CDR3 size: 15 residues. Germline CDR1 is SQVTM and CDR2 is ANQGSEA. The rearrangement uses TRBV29-1 and TRBJ2-7; TRBD2 might be the D (6 bases). Sample: PBMCs or T cells enriched from blood (not recorded which). This clonotype was obtained from a man aged 40-49 years who had recovered from COVID-19. In DNA, the CDR3 is TGCAGCGTTGAAGGCGGGGCAACTATCTCGGGAGAGCAGTACTTC. Protein sequence: CSVEGGATISGEQYF.